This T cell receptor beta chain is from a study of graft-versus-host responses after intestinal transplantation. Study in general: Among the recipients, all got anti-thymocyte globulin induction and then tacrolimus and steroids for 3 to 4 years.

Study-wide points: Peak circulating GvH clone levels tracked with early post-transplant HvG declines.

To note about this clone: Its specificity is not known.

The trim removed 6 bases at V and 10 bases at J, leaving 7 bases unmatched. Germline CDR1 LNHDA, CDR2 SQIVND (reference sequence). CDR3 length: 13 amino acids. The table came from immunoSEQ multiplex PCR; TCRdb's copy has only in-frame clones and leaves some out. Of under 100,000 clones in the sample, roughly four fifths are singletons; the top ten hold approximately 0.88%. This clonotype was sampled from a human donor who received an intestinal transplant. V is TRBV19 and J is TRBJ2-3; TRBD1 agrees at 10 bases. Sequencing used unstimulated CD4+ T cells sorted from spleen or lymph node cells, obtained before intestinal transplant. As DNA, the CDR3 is TGTGCCAGTAGGGGGGGACAGGGGATTCCGCAGTATTTT. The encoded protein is CASRGGQGIPQYF.